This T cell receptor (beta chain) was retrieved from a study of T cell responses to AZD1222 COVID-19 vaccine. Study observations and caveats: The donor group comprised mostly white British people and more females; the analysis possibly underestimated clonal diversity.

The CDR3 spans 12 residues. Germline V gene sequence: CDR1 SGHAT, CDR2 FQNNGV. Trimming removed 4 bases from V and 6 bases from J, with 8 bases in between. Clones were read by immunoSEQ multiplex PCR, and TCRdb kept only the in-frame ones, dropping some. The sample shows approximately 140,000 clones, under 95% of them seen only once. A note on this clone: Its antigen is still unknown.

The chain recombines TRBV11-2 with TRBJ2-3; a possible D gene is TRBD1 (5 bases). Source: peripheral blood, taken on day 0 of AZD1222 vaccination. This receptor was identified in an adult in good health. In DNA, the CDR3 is TGTGCCAGCAGCTCCCCAGGGGATACGCAGTATTTT. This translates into CASSSPGDTQYF.